The 2 T cell receptor beta chains below all came from one sample that was sequenced in a study of T cells after yellow fever vaccination. TCRdb reprocessed the 5' RACE reads via MiXCR and lists one record per CDR3 protein. The sample comprises around 590,000 distinct CDR3 sequences, roughly an eighth of which are singletons, and about 16% rests with the top ten. The material was PBMCs, obtained on the day of the yellow fever booster vaccination. The receptors stem from a man younger than 40 who received the YFV17D yellow fever vaccine.

This clonotype showed up just a few times. The chain couples TRBV7-2 to TRBJ2-7; no reliable D call. This CDR3 has 13 residues. The ends were cut back, 2 bases at V and 6 bases at J, with 11 bases in the middle. Germline CDR1 reads SGHTA; CDR2 reads FQGNSA. As DNA, the CDR3 is TGTGCCAGCAGCTTATCGGGCGTTATCGAGCAGTACTTC. It yields the protein CASSLSGVIEQYF. Variable domain in full (rest from reference TRBV7-2 and TRBJ2-7): GAGVSQSPSNKVTEKGKDVELRCDPISGHTALYWYRQSLGQGLEFLIYFQGNSAPDKSGLPSDRFSAERTGGSVSTLTIQRTQQEDSAVYLCASSLSGVIEQYFGPGTRLTVT.

The genes are TRBV15 and TRBJ1-1; 7 bases match TRBD1. There are 13 residues in the CDR3. Germline V gene sequence: CDR1 LNHNV, CDR2 YYDKDF (reference sequence). The V segment lost 9 bases and the J segment 5 bases; nucleotides outside the gene matches: 9. Here the CDR3 DNA reads TGTGCCACTACACAGGGGTTGGGGACTGAAGCTTTCTTT. Translating it yields CATTQGLGTEAFF.